This TCR beta chain was observed in a study of blood T cell repertoires in COVID-19. Overall study context: PBMCs, B-cell-depleted T cells, or T cells provided the cDNA or gDNA that made up the material.

The J segment lost 8 bases and the V segment lost 3 bases, leaving 3 bases of the junction unmatched. The CDR3 spans 13 residues. CDR1 is MNHNS and CDR2 is SASEGT in the germline V gene. This clone has just one count. Original methodology: Reference gene primer amplification gave estimated nucleated cell counts. The protocol was immunoSEQ multiplex PCR, while the TCRdb copy is restricted to in-frame clones and leaves out a portion. Clone size and the V and J calls come from that table; the DNA yielded D and trimming. The repertoire consists of about 85,000 clones, with nearly 90% occurring once and the leading ten covering approximately 4%.

The receptor comes from a woman older than 75 with active or convalescent COVID-19. V usage is TRBV6-1 and J usage is TRBJ1-1; 10 bases match TRBD1. The sample consisted of peripheral blood. The CDR3, as DNA: TGTGCCAGCAGTGAGGGACAGGGGAGAGAAGCTTTCTTT. It yields the protein CASSEGQGREAFF.